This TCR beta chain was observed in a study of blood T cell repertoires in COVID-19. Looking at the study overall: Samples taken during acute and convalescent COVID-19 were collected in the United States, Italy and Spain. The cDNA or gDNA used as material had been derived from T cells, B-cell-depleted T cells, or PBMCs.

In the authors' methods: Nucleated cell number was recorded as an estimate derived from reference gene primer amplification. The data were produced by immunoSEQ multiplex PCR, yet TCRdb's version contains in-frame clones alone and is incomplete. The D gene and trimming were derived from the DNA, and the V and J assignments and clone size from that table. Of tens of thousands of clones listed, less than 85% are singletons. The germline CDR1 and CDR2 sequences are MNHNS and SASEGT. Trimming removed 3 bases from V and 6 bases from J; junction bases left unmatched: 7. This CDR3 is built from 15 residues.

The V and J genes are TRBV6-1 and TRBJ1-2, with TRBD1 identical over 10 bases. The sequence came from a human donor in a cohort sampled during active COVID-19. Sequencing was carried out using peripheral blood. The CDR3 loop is CASSDRTGGKDGYTF. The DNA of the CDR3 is TGTGCCAGCAGTGATAGGACAGGGGGTAAGGATGGCTACACCTTC.